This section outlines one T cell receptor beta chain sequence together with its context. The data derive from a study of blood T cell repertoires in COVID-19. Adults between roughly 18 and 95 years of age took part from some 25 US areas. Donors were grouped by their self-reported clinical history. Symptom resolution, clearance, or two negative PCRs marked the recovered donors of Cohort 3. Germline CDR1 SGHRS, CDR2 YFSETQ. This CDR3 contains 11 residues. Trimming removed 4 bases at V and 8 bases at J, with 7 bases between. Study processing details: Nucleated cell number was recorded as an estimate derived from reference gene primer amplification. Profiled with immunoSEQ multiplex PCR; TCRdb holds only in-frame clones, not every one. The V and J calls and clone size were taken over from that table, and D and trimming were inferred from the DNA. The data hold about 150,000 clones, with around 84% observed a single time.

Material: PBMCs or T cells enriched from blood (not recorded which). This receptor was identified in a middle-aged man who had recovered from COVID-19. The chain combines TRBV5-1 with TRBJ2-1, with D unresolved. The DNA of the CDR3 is TGCGCCAGCAGCAGCCTAGATGAGCAGTTCTTC. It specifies CASSSLDEQFF.